Listed below are T cell receptor beta chains from one sample, sequenced in a study of T cells in localized non-small cell lung cancer. Clones were read by immunoSEQ multiplex PCR, and TCRdb kept only the in-frame ones, dropping some. The sample lists tens of thousands of clones; 90% were seen once. The sequencing here drew on peripheral blood, taken before any cancer treatment. Source of these receptors: a woman aged 40 to 75 with stage I lung adenocarcinoma. The CDR3 runs from the conserved cysteine through the conserved F or W. Fields, in order: V gene, J gene, clone size, D gene, CDR3 protein, CDR3 DNA. A D gene is named only where the DNA matches it firmly. Rows may omit the clone size; those that give it use once, few, many or a size class.

V gene: TRBV11-3
J gene: TRBJ2-7
clone size: NA
D gene: TRBD1
CDR3 protein: CASSSGQLPSYEQYF
CDR3 DNA: TGTGCCAGCAGCTCGGGACAGCTACCCTCCTACGAGCAGTACTTC

V gene: TRBV5-4
J gene: TRBJ2-7
clone size: NA
D gene: NA
CDR3 protein: CASSPNRGGSEQYF
CDR3 DNA: TGTGCCAGCAGCCCTAACAGGGGAGGTAGCGAGCAGTACTTC

V gene: TRBV2
J gene: TRBJ1-6
clone size: NA
D gene: NA
CDR3 protein: CASTGGANSPLHF
CDR3 DNA: TGTGCCAGCACGGGGGGCGCGAATTCACCCCTCCACTTT

V gene: TRBV15
J gene: TRBJ2-3
clone size: NA
D gene: NA
CDR3 protein: CATSRDQRLSTDTQYF
CDR3 DNA: TGTGCCACCAGCAGAGATCAGAGACTAAGCACAGATACGCAGTATTTT

V gene: TRBV19
J gene: TRBJ2-7
clone size: NA
D gene: TRBD2
CDR3 protein: CASSIKVGAGGSHEQYF
CDR3 DNA: TGTGCCAGTAGTATAAAGGTGGGAGCGGGAGGGTCCCACGAGCAGTACTTC

V gene: TRBV10-3
J gene: TRBJ2-2
clone size: NA
D gene: TRBD1
CDR3 protein: CAISHRGSTGELFF
CDR3 DNA: TGTGCCATCAGCCACAGGGGGTCCACCGGGGAGCTGTTTTTT

V gene: TRBV28
J gene: TRBJ1-2
clone size: NA
D gene: TRBD1
CDR3 protein: CASTIGQGSGYTF
CDR3 DNA: TGTGCCAGCACTATAGGACAGGGGAGCGGCTACACCTTC

V gene: TRBV7-2
J gene: TRBJ2-1
clone size: NA
D gene: TRBD2
CDR3 protein: CASSITSGRGGRFF
CDR3 DNA: TGTGCCAGCAGCATTACTAGCGGGAGGGGAGGTCGGTTCTTC

V gene: TRBV19
J gene: TRBJ1-5
clone size: NA
D gene: TRBD1
CDR3 protein: CASSSTGGNQPQHF
CDR3 DNA: TGTGCCAGTAGTTCCACAGGGGGCAATCAGCCCCAGCATTTT

V gene: TRBV7-2
J gene: TRBJ1-4
clone size: once
D gene: TRBD1
CDR3 protein: CASSFGQANEKLFF
CDR3 DNA: TGTGCCAGCAGCTTTGGACAGGCTAATGAAAAACTGTTTTTT

V gene: TRBV19
J gene: TRBJ2-7
clone size: NA
D gene: TRBD2
CDR3 protein: CASSPRTSGGQPKLYEQYF
CDR3 DNA: TGTGCCAGTAGTCCTCGGACTAGCGGGGGACAACCTAAGTTGTACGAGCAGTACTTC

V gene: TRBV5-6
J gene: TRBJ2-7
clone size: large
D gene: TRBD1
CDR3 protein: CASSMTGAPYEQYF
CDR3 DNA: TGTGCCAGCAGCATGACAGGGGCACCCTACGAGCAGTACTTC

V gene: TRBV7-5
J gene: TRBJ2-7
clone size: NA
D gene: NA
CDR3 protein: CVRSLDSEQYF
CDR3 DNA: TGTGTCAGAAGCCTAGATAGCGAGCAGTACTTC

V gene: TRBV19
J gene: TRBJ2-7
clone size: NA
D gene: NA
CDR3 protein: CASTPGGLNEQYF
CDR3 DNA: TGTGCCAGTACCCCCGGGGGATTAAACGAGCAGTACTTC

V gene: TRBV5-1
J gene: TRBJ2-3
clone size: NA
D gene: TRBD2
CDR3 protein: CASRTSGSWNTQYF
CDR3 DNA: TGCGCCAGCAGGACTAGCGGGAGTTGGAATACGCAGTATTTT

V gene: TRBV13
J gene: TRBJ1-2
clone size: NA
D gene: TRBD1
CDR3 protein: CASSSLQGGGYGYTF
CDR3 DNA: TGTGCCAGCAGCTCGTTACAGGGGGGCGGCTATGGCTACACCTTC

V gene: TRBV19
J gene: TRBJ2-5
clone size: NA
D gene: TRBD2
CDR3 protein: CASSTFGGPGGTETQYF
CDR3 DNA: TGTGCCAGTAGTACCTTCGGGGGACCGGGGGGAACGGAGACCCAGTACTTC

V gene: TRBV5-5
J gene: TRBJ1-2
clone size: NA
D gene: NA
CDR3 protein: CASSFDGLSGYTF
CDR3 DNA: TGTGCCAGCAGCTTCGACGGGCTGAGTGGCTACACCTTC

V gene: TRBV29-1
J gene: TRBJ2-7
clone size: once
D gene: NA
CDR3 protein: CSVEDGSASYEQYF
CDR3 DNA: TGCAGCGTTGAAGATGGATCAGCTTCCTACGAGCAGTACTTC

V gene: TRBV9
J gene: TRBJ2-3
clone size: few
D gene: TRBD1
CDR3 protein: CASSRTGEDTQYF
CDR3 DNA: TGTGCCAGCAGCAGAACAGGGGAAGATACGCAGTATTTT

V gene: TRBV4-3
J gene: TRBJ2-1
clone size: NA
D gene: NA
CDR3 protein: CASSQEVVQSRQFF
CDR3 DNA: TGCGCCAGCAGCCAAGAGGTCGTACAATCGAGGCAGTTCTTC

V gene: TRBV14
J gene: TRBJ2-3
clone size: NA
D gene: NA
CDR3 protein: CASSQGNTDTQYF
CDR3 DNA: TGTGCCAGCAGCCAGGGTAACACAGATACGCAGTATTTT

V gene: TRBV5-1
J gene: TRBJ2-5
clone size: NA
D gene: NA
CDR3 protein: CASSLGTQETQYF
CDR3 DNA: TGCGCCAGCAGCTTGGGGACACAAGAGACCCAGTACTTC

V gene: TRBV6-6
J gene: TRBJ2-2
clone size: NA
D gene: TRBD1
CDR3 protein: CASSYRDRGITGELFF
CDR3 DNA: TGTGCCAGCAGCTACCGGGACAGGGGAATAACCGGGGAGCTGTTTTTT

V gene: TRBV9
J gene: TRBJ1-2
clone size: NA
D gene: NA
CDR3 protein: CASSVGGDSGYTF
CDR3 DNA: TGTGCCAGCAGCGTAGGGGGGGACTCTGGCTACACCTTC

V gene: TRBV10-1
J gene: TRBJ1-5
clone size: NA
D gene: TRBD1
CDR3 protein: CASSLPWTGKYQPQHF
CDR3 DNA: TGCGCCAGCAGCCTCCCTTGGACAGGGAAGTATCAGCCCCAGCATTTT

V gene: TRBV6-5
J gene: TRBJ1-1
clone size: NA
D gene: NA
CDR3 protein: CASSGRRGRSEAFF
CDR3 DNA: TGTGCCAGCTCCGGCAGACGAGGTCGATCTGAAGCTTTCTTT

V gene: TRBV28
J gene: TRBJ1-1
clone size: NA
D gene: NA
CDR3 protein: CASRHYTTFF
CDR3 DNA: TGTGCCAGCAGACATTACACGACTTTCTTT

V gene: TRBV6-1
J gene: TRBJ1-3
clone size: NA
D gene: NA
CDR3 protein: CASSDAPPAYSGNTIYF
CDR3 DNA: TGTGCCAGCAGTGATGCCCCCCCAGCCTACTCTGGAAACACCATATATTTT